This TCR beta chain was captured in a study of T cell responses to AZD1222 COVID-19 vaccine. Sequenced by immunoSEQ multiplex PCR; TCRdb stores in-frame clones only, minus some. This table has roughly 170,000 clones, 94% appearing once. The J segment lost 0 bases and the V segment lost 6 bases, leaving 6 bases of the junction unmatched. The CDR3 runs 15 residues. CDR1 is LNHDA and CDR2 is SQIVND in the germline V gene (reference sequence). The origin of this receptor is an adult who received the AZD1222 COVID-19 vaccine. This material consisted of peripheral blood, taken 28 days after the second AZD1222 dose. The V call is TRBV19, the J call TRBJ2-7; TRBD1 matches 9 bases. The CDR3 is CASSVGQGYSYEQYF. CDR3 in DNA: TGTGCCAGTAGCGTGGGACAGGGTTACTCCTACGAGCAGTACTTC.